This T cell receptor (beta chain) is drawn from a study of vaccination and CD4 T cells after COVID-19. Across the study: Cells received overlapping spike peptides from SARS-CoV-2, HCoV-NL63, HCoV-OC43 and HCoV-229E as stimulation. Study observations and caveats: The rise in median SARS-CoV-2-reactive clonotypes, from about 20 to 38, was not significant.

The sample holds a few counts of this clonotype. The antigen is undetermined. The junction had 7 bases not matched to a gene; V was cut back by 3 bases and J by 4 bases. Germline V CDR1 and CDR2: SNHLY, FYNNEI. The CDR3 totals 15 residues. The Oncomine TCR Beta short-read assay sequenced DNA from cultured CD4+ T cells. A single record per CDR3 protein comes from TCRdb applying MiXCR to the PCR reads. The sample shows approximately 16,000 distinct CDR3 sequences, roughly 56% of them seen only once. As to treatment: approximately 9-day PBMC culture with coronavirus spike peptide pools or control peptides (ViraFEST assay).

Material: CD4+ T cells from blood, cultured in vitro. This TCR derives from a human donor who had recovered from COVID-19. The chain recombines TRBV2 with TRBJ2-5; 8 bases line up with TRBD2. CDR3 sequence (DNA): TGTGCCAGCAGTGATGTAGCGGGAATTGGAGAGACCCAGTACTTC. Translating it yields CASSDVAGIGETQYF.